Below, 9 T cell receptor beta chains from the same sample are listed, as sequenced in a study of blood T cell repertoires in COVID-19. Libraries were prepared by immunoSEQ multiplex PCR; TCRdb keeps only in-frame clonotypes and omits some of them. There are about 48,000 clones in the sample; around 79% occur only once, and about 20% lies in the top ten. Sequencing was carried out using peripheral blood. These receptors all come from a human donor with active or convalescent COVID-19. The donor label of this sample is uncertain.

This sequence joins TRBV2 and TRBJ1-4, with TRBD1 as a possible D gene (6 bases). The germline V gene encodes CDR1 SNHLY and CDR2 FYNNEI. The germline V and J ends were trimmed by 4 bases and 14 bases, with 14 bases remaining between them. The CDR3 loop spans 12 amino acids. The CDR3 spells CASSVRGTSLFF. Here the CDR3 DNA reads TGTGCCAGCAGTGTTAGGGGGACGTCGCTGTTTTTT.

This clone appeared a few times. V usage is TRBV7-3 and J usage is TRBJ2-1; 11 nucleotides agree with TRBD2. Germline V gene sequence: CDR1 SGHTA, CDR2 FQGTGA. The CDR3 totals 19 residues. The V gene end was trimmed by 5 bases and the J gene end by 0 bases; junction bases not matched to a gene: 12. The CDR3 reads CASSTRVVSGRASYNEQFF. The DNA of the CDR3 is TGTGCCAGCAGCACAAGGGTAGTTAGCGGGAGGGCCTCCTACAATGAGCAGTTCTTC.

V gene TRBV19 combines with J gene TRBJ1-5; tentatively, D is TRBD1 (5 bases). CDR3 length equals 13 residues. V was pared by 9 bases and J by 6 bases, with 15 bases between. Germline CDR1 LNHDA, CDR2 SQIVND (reference sequence). CDR3 in DNA: TGTGCCAGCTTAGACTTCGGGGGTCAGCCCCAGCATTTT. Translated: CASLDFGGQPQHF. The full variable domain, completed using reference TRBV19 and TRBJ1-5, is DGGITQSPKYLFRKEGQNVTLSCEQNLNHDAMYWYRQDPGQGLRLIYYSQIVNDFQKGDIAEGYSVSREKKESFPLTVTSAQKNPTAFYLCASLDFGGQPQHFGDGTRLSIL.

The chain uses TRBV19 and TRBJ2-5; 8 bases agree with TRBD2. Germline assignment: CDR1 LNHDA and CDR2 SQIVND (reference sequence). V dropped 5 bases and J dropped 2; count of bases not matched to a gene: 7. This CDR3 contains 15 residues. CDR3 sequence: CASSRGLALQETQYF. The CDR3 DNA follows: TGTGCCAGTAGTCGAGGACTAGCCCTGCAAGAGACCCAGTACTTC.

The chain uses TRBV9 and TRBJ1-5, with 8 bases aligning to TRBD1. V lost 3 bases and J lost 9; bases outside the gene matches: 5. CDR3 length: 13 residues. Germline V lookup: CDR1 SGDLS, CDR2 YYNGEE. The CDR3 DNA reads TGTGCCAGCAGCGCCAGGGGGCGAGGGCCCCAGCATTTT. As protein: CASSARGRGPQHF.

This clone was found once. V gene TRBV7-9 combines with J gene TRBJ2-7; D might be TRBD1 (6 bases). CDR3 length: 17 residues. V lost 2 bases and J lost 2, with 19 bases in between. Germline-derived CDR1 and CDR2 are SEHNR and FQNEAQ (reference sequence). DNA for the CDR3: TGTGCCAGCAGCTTAAAAGAAACAGGGTATACCCCCTACGAGCAGTACTTC. Amino acid sequence: CASSLKETGYTPYEQYF.

This clone has more than one count but fewer than ten. The rearrangement joins TRBV7-8 to TRBJ1-1; the D is unclear. V shed 1 base and J shed 1 base, with 4 bases lying between them. CDR3 length: 13 residues. The germline CDR1 and CDR2 sequences are SGHVS and FQNEAQ. The CDR3 loop is CASSLDRNTEAFF. The CDR3 nucleotides are TGTGCCAGCAGCTTAGACAGGAACACTGAAGCTTTCTTT. The whole variable domain, remainder taken from reference TRBV7-8 and TRBJ1-1, is GAGVSQSPRYKVAKRGQDVALRCDPISGHVSLFWYQQALGQGPEFLTYFQNEAQLDKSGLPSDRFFAERPEGSVSTLKIQRTQQEDSAVYLCASSLDRNTEAFFGQGTRLTVV.

The chain combines TRBV11-2 with TRBJ2-3; 7 bases are shared with TRBD2. The ends lost 1 base at V and 2 bases at J; junction bases unmatched: 9. The CDR3 is 17 amino acids. Germline CDR1 reads SGHAT; CDR2 reads FQNNGV. CDR3 sequence reads: CASSLGALADTTDTQYF. CDR3 DNA: TGTGCCAGCAGCTTAGGGGCCCTAGCGGATACCACAGATACGCAGTATTTT.

The rearrangement joins TRBV18 to TRBJ2-5; D is perhaps TRBD2 (6 bases). With 2 bases removed from V and 2 bases from J, the gap between germline ends came to 21 bases. The CDR3 extends over 18 amino acids. CDR1 is KGHSH and CDR2 is LQKENI in the germline V gene. The CDR3 reads CASSPGRKAERLQETQYF. The CDR3 bases are TGTGCCAGCTCACCAGGGAGGAAGGCGGAAAGACTTCAAGAGACCCAGTACTTC.